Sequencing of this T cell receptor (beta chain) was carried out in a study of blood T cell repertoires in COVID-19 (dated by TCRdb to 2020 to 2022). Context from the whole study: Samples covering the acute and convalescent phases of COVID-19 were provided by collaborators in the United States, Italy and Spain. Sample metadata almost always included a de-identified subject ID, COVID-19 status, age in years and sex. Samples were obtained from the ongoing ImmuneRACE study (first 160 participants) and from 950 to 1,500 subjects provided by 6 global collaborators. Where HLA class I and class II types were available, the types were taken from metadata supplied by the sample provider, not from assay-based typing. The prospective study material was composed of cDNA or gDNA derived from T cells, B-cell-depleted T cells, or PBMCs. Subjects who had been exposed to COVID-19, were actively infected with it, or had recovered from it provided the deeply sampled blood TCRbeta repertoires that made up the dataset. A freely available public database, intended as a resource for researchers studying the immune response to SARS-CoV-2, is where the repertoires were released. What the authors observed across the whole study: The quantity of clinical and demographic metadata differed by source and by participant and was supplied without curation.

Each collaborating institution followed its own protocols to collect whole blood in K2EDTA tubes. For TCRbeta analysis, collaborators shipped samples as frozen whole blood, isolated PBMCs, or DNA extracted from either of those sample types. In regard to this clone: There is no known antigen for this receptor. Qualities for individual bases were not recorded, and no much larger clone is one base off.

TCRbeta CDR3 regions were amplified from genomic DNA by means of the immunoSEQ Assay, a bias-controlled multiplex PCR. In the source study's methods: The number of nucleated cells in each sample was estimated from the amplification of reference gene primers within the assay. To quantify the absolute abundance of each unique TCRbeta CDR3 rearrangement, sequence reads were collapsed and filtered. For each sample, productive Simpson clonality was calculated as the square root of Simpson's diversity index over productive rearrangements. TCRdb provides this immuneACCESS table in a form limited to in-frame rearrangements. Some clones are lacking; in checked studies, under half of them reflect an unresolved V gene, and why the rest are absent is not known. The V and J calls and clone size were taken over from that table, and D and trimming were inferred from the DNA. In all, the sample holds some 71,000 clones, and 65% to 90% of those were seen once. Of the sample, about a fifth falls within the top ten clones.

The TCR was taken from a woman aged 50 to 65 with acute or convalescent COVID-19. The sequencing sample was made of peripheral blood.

The nucleotides read TGTGCCAGCAGTTTTCCCGGGACTTCAAACAATGAGCAGTTCTTC. This sequence encodes CASSFPGTSNNEQFF. This sequence uses TRBV6-5 and TRBJ2-1; TRBD2 is a possible D gene, resting on 6 matching bases. V is cut by 4 bases and J by 5 bases, and the space between the germline ends is 15 bases. There are 15 amino acids in the CDR3, from cysteine to phenylalanine inclusive. The CDR3 DNA has 45 bases and is translated from base 1. According to the germline V gene, CDR1 reads MNHEY and CDR2 reads SVGAGI.